The next 15 T cell receptor beta chains were all read from a single sample in a study of response to subunit inactivated influenza vaccine. One entry per CDR3 protein results from TCRdb running MiXCR on the RT-PCR reads. The table lists hundreds of thousands of distinct CDR3 sequences, under 20% of them singletons. The material was PBMCs from blood, obtained 5 days after vaccination. All receptors derive from a man in his forties or fifties who received an inactivated influenza vaccine.

This clonotype was detected only a few times. The rearrangement uses TRBV5-1 and TRBJ2-1; 13 bases are shared with TRBD2. The CDR3 runs to 18 residues. J lost 8 bases, V lost 4 bases, and 15 bases had no gene match. Per germline, CDR1 SGHRS and CDR2 YFSETQ. CDR3 DNA: TGCGCCAGCAGCAAACTGAGGACTAGCGGGAGTCGCGGGGATGAGCAGTTCTTC. Translated, it gives CASSKLRTSGSRGDEQFF.

The V call is TRBV7-8, the J call TRBJ2-1, with D possibly matching TRBD2 (5 bases). Germline V gives CDR1 SGHVS, CDR2 FQNEAQ. There are 17 residues in the CDR3. V lost 0 bases, J lost 2 bases, and 14 bases lay in between. CDR3 in amino acids: CASSLARGSEAYNEQFF. The CDR3 DNA reads as TGTGCCAGCAGCTTAGCGCGAGGGTCCGAAGCCTACAATGAGCAGTTCTTC.

This clonotype appeared a few times. The rearrangement uses TRBV9 and TRBJ1-1; D call uncertain. V gave up 4 bases and J gave up 3 bases, with 7 bases separating them. This CDR3 comprises 12 residues. The V gene's germline CDR1 is SGDLS and CDR2 YYNGEE. The CDR3 sequence: CASSPYDTEAFF. CDR3 nucleotide sequence: TGTGCCAGCAGCCCGTACGACACTGAAGCTTTCTTT. Combining the CDR3 with reference TRBV9 and TRBJ1-1 gives the whole variable domain DSGVTQTPKHLITATGQRVTLRCSPRSGDLSVYWYQQSLDQGLQFLIQYYNGEERAKGNILERFSAQQFPDLHSELNLSSLELGDSALYFCASSPYDTEAFFGQGTRLTVV.

This clonotype was seen more than once but under ten times. This rearrangement joins TRBV7-9 to TRBJ2-7; tentatively, D is TRBD1 or TRBD2 (5 bases each). The CDR3 is 15 amino acids. Germline lookup yields CDR1 SEHNR and CDR2 FQNEAQ (reference sequence). Trimming stripped 2 bases from V and 0 bases from J, with 11 bases between. CDR3 sequence: CASSLSSGPSYEQYF. The CDR3 DNA is TGTGCCAGCAGCTTATCTTCGGGGCCCTCCTACGAGCAGTACTTC.

Written as DNA, the CDR3 is TGTGCCAGCAGCTTAACCGTCCGGGTGCGCAACAATGAGCAGTTCTTC. Amino acids: CASSLTVRVRNNEQFF. The V gene is TRBV7-9, the J gene TRBJ2-1; the D is unclear. The germline CDR1 and CDR2 sequences are SEHNR and FQNEAQ (reference sequence). V was cut by 2 bases and J by 5 bases, with 16 bases left in between. The CDR3 extends over 16 amino acids. Combining the CDR3 with reference TRBV7-9 and TRBJ2-1 gives the whole variable domain DTGVSQNPRHKITKRGQNVTFRCDPISEHNRLYWYRQTLGQGPEFLTYFQNEAQLEKSRLLSDRFSAERPKGSFSTLEIQRTEQGDSAMYLCASSLTVRVRNNEQFFGPGTRLTVL.

Many counts were recorded for this clonotype. CDR3 in amino acids: CASSTPIHRDTYEQYF. CDR3 coding DNA: TGTGCCAGCAGCACCCCGATTCACAGGGACACCTACGAGCAGTACTTC. V gene TRBV21-1 combines with J gene TRBJ2-7; TRBD1, as called in the table, went unchecked against the DNA. TRBV21-1 is an annotated pseudogene. The CDR3 length is 16 residues.

The gene calls are TRBV28 and TRBJ2-1; TRBD1 agrees at 9 bases. The length of the CDR3 is 16 residues. CDR1 is MDHEN and CDR2 is SYDVKM in the germline V gene. The junction had 12 bases not matched to a gene; V was cut back by 5 bases and J by 7 bases. The CDR3 loop reads CASSISGTGMKNEQFF. CDR3 bases: TGTGCCAGCAGTATCTCCGGGACAGGGATGAAAAATGAGCAGTTCTTC.

In this sample, this clonotype turned up a few times. The CDR3 region has the DNA TGTGCCAGCAGTTTATCCCAGCGGGGTCATCAGCCCCAGCATTTT. This gives the protein CASSLSQRGHQPQHF. The chain carries TRBV6-2 or TRBV6-3 and TRBJ1-5; D gene uncertain. CDR3 length: 15 residues. The germline V gene has CDR1 MNHEY and CDR2 SVGEGT. Trimming stripped 4 bases from V and 5 bases from J, with 15 bases between.

The V call is TRBV18, the J call TRBJ2-2, with D unclear. The germline V gene has CDR1 KGHSH and CDR2 LQKENI. With 1 base removed from V and 7 bases from J, the gap between germline ends came to 7 bases. The CDR3 length is 13 residues. The CDR3 sequence: CASSPRDGGELFF. DNA of the CDR3: TGTGCCAGCTCACCACGTGACGGCGGGGAGCTGTTTTTT.

The chain links TRBV12-5 to TRBJ2-1; D not certain. V was shortened by 3 bases and J by 6 bases, with 6 bases between the two germline ends. Looked up from germline, CDR1 is LGHNT and CDR2 is FRNRAP. CDR3 length: 12 amino acids. The CDR3 region is CASGFDGNEQFF. The CDR3 DNA follows: TGTGCTAGTGGTTTCGACGGCAATGAGCAGTTCTTC. Supplemented by reference TRBV12-5 and TRBJ2-1, the full variable domain reads DARVTQTPRHKVTEMGQEVTMRCQPILGHNTVFWYRQTMMQGLELLAYFRNRAPLDDSGMPKDRFSAEMPDATLATLKIQPSEPRDSAVYFCASGFDGNEQFFGPGTRLTVL.

This chain connects TRBV5-1 to TRBJ2-7; 10 bases align to TRBD2. The CDR3 runs 16 residues. Per germline, CDR1 SGHRS and CDR2 YFSETQ. V lost 4 bases to trimming and J lost 0 bases; unmatched junction nucleotides: 7. CDR3 residues: CASSPRTSGSSYEQYF. DNA of the CDR3: TGCGCCAGCAGCCCACGGACTAGCGGAAGCTCCTACGAGCAGTACTTC. The full variable domain, in which reference TRBV5-1 and TRBJ2-7 provide the parts outside the CDR3, is KAGVTQTPRYLIKTRGQQVTLSCSPISGHRSVSWYQQTPGQGLQFLFEYFSETQRNKGNFPGRFSGRQFSNSRSEMNVSTLELGDSALYLCASSPRTSGSSYEQYFGPGTRLTVT.

The chain joins TRBV18 to TRBJ2-1; the D call may be TRBD1 or TRBD2 (5 bases each). In germline, CDR1 is KGHSH, CDR2 LQKENI. This CDR3 is 15 amino acids long. The ends were cut back, 1 base at V and 4 bases at J, with 11 bases in the middle. CDR3 nucleotides: TGTGCCAGCTCACCACAGGGACCCAGTTACAATGAGCAGTTCTTC. Its translation: CASSPQGPSYNEQFF. Supplemented by reference TRBV18 and TRBJ2-1, the full variable domain reads NAGVMQNPRHLVRRRGQEARLRCSPMKGHSHVYWYRQLPEEGLKFMVYLQKENIIDESGMPKERFSAEFPKEGPSILRIQQVVRGDSAAYFCASSPQGPSYNEQFFGPGTRLTVL.

This clonotype occurred once. The rearrangement links TRBV5-4 to TRBJ2-5; D unclear. V was cut by 0 bases and J by 2 bases, with 14 bases left in between. Germline assignment: CDR1 SGHNT and CDR2 YYREEE (reference sequence). CDR3 length: 16 amino acids. The CDR3 here is CASSLALSRGQETQYF. The CDR3 DNA follows: TGTGCCAGCAGCTTGGCCCTCTCTCGCGGACAAGAGACCCAGTACTTC.

The chain joins TRBV20-1 to TRBJ2-7, with 8 bases aligning to TRBD2. With V trimmed by 7 bases and J by 0 bases, 5 bases remained unmatched. The length of the CDR3 is 13 residues. Germline CDR1 is DFQATT and CDR2 is SNEGSKA (reference sequence). CDR3 sequence reads: CSVDSGVSYEQYF. The CDR3 DNA is TGCAGTGTGGATAGCGGGGTCTCCTACGAGCAGTACTTC.

This clonotype was observed many times. This chain uses TRBV7-2 with TRBJ2-7; 9 positions agree with TRBD1. CDR1 is SGHTA and CDR2 is FQGNSA in the germline V gene. With V trimmed by 4 bases and J by 3 bases, 10 bases remained unmatched. The CDR3 sequence is 16 residues long. The DNA for the CDR3 is TGTGCCAGCAGCTGGGCGATGTCGACAGGGGGCTACGAGCAGTACTTC. Residues: CASSWAMSTGGYEQYF.